The clone carrying this T cell receptor beta chain was detected once. Its antigen is as yet unknown. This sample stems from a study of shared clonotypes between healthy human individuals. Whole-study context: Each donor had three CD4 naive, three CD4 memory, two CD8 naive and one CD8 memory plate.

Trimming removed 3 bases from V and 4 bases from J; junction bases left unmatched: 10. Germline V CDR1 and CDR2: MGHRA, YSYEKL. This CDR3 region has 17 residues. Execution of the assay was at deep level. The table came from immunoSEQ multiplex PCR; TCRdb's copy has only in-frame clones and leaves some out. The sample holds just over 2,000,000 clones; roughly 95% are singletons and the top ten take around 1.1%. Whole-study findings and limits: The rarefaction results pointed to incomplete sorted-subset sequencing despite large depth. Generation probabilities were higher for clonotypes shared across all four sorted-subset donors than for unshared ones.

CD8 cells classed as naive were CD45RO-negative and positively selected for CCR7, excluding terminally differentiated effector memory CD45RA+ cells. Input material: naive CD8+ T cells sorted from blood. J is TRBJ2-1 and V is TRBV4-1; 9 bases are shared with TRBD2. The receptor's source is a man between 18 and 35 years old in good health. The CDR3 DNA is TGCGCCAGCAGCCAGATTGCCGGGACTAGCTCGTACAATGAGCAGTTCTTC. Protein: CASSQIAGTSSYNEQFF.